Listed here are 9 T cell receptor beta chains from one sample, sequenced in a study of blood T cells in healthy people across ages. The use of a sample-barcoded 5' primer and a J-beta primer mix characterized a second PCR of roughly 7 to 12 cycles. MiXCR was run by TCRdb on the 5' RACE reads, yielding one entry per CDR3 protein. The sample lists roughly 720,000 distinct CDR3 sequences; about 48% were seen once. Input material: blood. These receptors were taken from a man older than 75 in good health.

The rearrangement links TRBV7-3 to TRBJ2-4, with TRBD1 as a possible D gene (6 bases). The end of the DNA is better explained by TRBJ2-7, so the J call may be wrong. The CDR3 spans 16 residues. Germline lookup yields CDR1 SGHTA and CDR2 FQGTGA. As DNA, the CDR3 is TGTGCCAGCAGCTTAAGCCCAGGGGCGATCCCCTCCGAGCAGTACTTC. This encodes CASSLSPGAIPSEQYF.

This clonotype was seen a handful of times. The chain combines TRBV20-1 with TRBJ2-1; TRBD2 matches 12 bases. V trimming: 5 bases; J trimming: 7 bases; junction bases outside the gene matches: 9. The CDR3 spans 15 residues. Germline V gene lookup returns CDR1 DFQATT and CDR2 SNEGSKA (reference sequence). This chain's CDR3 is CSASGLAGYTNEQFF. CDR3 sequence (DNA): TGCAGTGCTTCCGGACTAGCGGGATATACGAATGAGCAGTTCTTC.

In the case of this clonotype: A much larger clone differs from this one at a single base, so this may be a read error. The rearrangement uses TRBV7-8 and TRBJ2-4, with TRBD1 as a possible D gene (6 bases). CDR3 length: 15 amino acids. Per the germline V gene, CDR1 is SGHVS and CDR2 is FQNEAQ. Trimming cost V 6 bases and J 0 bases, with 12 bases left between them. In DNA, the CDR3 is TGTGCCAGCAGACAGGGCAGGCAAGCCAAAAACATTCAGTACTTC. Translating it yields CASRQGRQAKNIQYF. The variable domain in full, with the rest retrieved from reference TRBV7-8 and TRBJ2-4, is GAGVSQSPRYKVAKRGQDVALRCDPISGHVSLFWYQQALGQGPEFLTYFQNEAQLDKSGLPSDRFFAERPEGSVSTLKIQRTQQEDSAVYLCASRQGRQAKNIQYFGAGTRLSVL.

There are many counts of this clonotype. In nucleotides, the CDR3 is TGCGCCAGCAGCTTCGGGCGGACATCAGGGACTGAAGCTTTCTTT. Its translation: CASSFGRTSGTEAFF. The genes are TRBV5-1 and TRBJ1-1; D perhaps matches TRBD1 (5 bases). The CDR3 loop spans 15 amino acids. Per the germline V gene, CDR1 is SGHRS and CDR2 is YFSETQ. The V gene lost 2 bases and the J gene lost 5 bases, with 16 bases spanning the gap.

This chain uses TRBV20-1 with TRBJ2-4; no reliable D call. The DNA end is more similar to TRBJ2-7, so the J call may be wrong. This CDR3 is built from 14 residues. Germline V gene data show CDR1 as DFQATT and CDR2 as SNEGSKA (reference sequence). The CDR3 loop is CSARAAGRDYEQYF. In DNA form, the CDR3 reads TGCAGTGCTAGAGCTGCTGGACGAGACTACGAGCAGTACTTC.

The chain links TRBV24-1 to TRBJ2-7; the D gene could be TRBD1 or TRBD2 (6 bases each). The CDR3 consists of 15 residues. V lost 4 bases, J lost 2 bases, and 14 bases lay in between. In germline, CDR1 is KGHDR, CDR2 SFDVKD. The CDR3 region is CATSDSTGAPYEQYF. For the CDR3, the DNA is TGTGCCACCAGTGACTCCACGGGGGCTCCCTACGAGCAGTACTTC.

In regard to this clonotype: The junction departs from germline at one end; a sequencing error may be responsible. This chain links TRBV7-9 with TRBJ2-1, with TRBD1 matching over 7 bases. From germline, CDR1 is SEHNR and CDR2 FQNEAQ (reference sequence). The CDR3 runs to 15 residues. CDR3 nucleotide sequence: TGTGCCAGCAGCGTAGAGGGACAGCAATACAATGAGCAGTTCTTT. Protein: CASSVEGQQYNEQFF.

The chain couples TRBV12-3 or TRBV12-4 to TRBJ2-1; TRBD2 matches 11 bases. V trimming: 2 bases; J trimming: 12 bases; junction bases outside the gene matches: 9. The CDR3 runs to 15 residues. The CDR3 region is CASSLSYSGRAGQFF. The DNA for the CDR3 is TGTGCCAGCAGTTTATCGTATAGCGGGAGGGCCGGGCAGTTCTTC.

This clonotype was picked up a small number of times. V gene TRBV10-2 combines with J gene TRBJ1-2, with unresolved D. Between the trimmed V and J ends, which lost 3 bases and 4 bases, there was a span of 12 bases. The CDR3 spans 14 residues. CDR1 and CDR2 from the germline V gene are WSHSY and SAAADI. The CDR3 DNA follows: TGCGCCAGCAGTGAATCCCCCGACGGCTATGGCTACACCTTC. Amino acid sequence: CASSESPDGYGYTF.